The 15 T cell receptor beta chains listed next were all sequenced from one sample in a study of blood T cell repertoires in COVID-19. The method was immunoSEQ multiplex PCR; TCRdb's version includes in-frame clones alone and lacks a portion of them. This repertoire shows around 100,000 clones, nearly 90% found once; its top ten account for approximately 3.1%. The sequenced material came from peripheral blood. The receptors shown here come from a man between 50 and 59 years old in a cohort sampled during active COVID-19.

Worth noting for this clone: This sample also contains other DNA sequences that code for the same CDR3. For the CDR3, the DNA is TGTGCCAGCAGTTACCGGGGGGTAGAGACCCAGTACTTC. Amino acid sequence: CASSYRGVETQYF. The rearrangement links TRBV6-5 to TRBJ2-5; 7 nucleotides align to TRBD2. V was pared by 2 bases and J by 4 bases, with 1 base of the junction left unmatched. The CDR3 totals 13 residues. The germline V gene encodes CDR1 MNHEY and CDR2 SVGAGI.

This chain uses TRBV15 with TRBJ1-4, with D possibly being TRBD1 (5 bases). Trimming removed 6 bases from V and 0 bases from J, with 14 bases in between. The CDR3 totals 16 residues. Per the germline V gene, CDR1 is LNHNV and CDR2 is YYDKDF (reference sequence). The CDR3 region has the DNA TGTGCCACCAGTTACGACAGAGTTGCAACTAATGAAAAACTGTTTTTT. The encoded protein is CATSYDRVATNEKLFF.

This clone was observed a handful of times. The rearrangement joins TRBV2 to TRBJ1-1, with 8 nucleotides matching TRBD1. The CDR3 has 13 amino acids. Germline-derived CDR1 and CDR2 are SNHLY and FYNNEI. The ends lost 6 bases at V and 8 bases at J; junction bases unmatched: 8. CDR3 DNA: TGTGCCAGCAGCGAGAGGACAGGGAGCGAAGCTTTCTTT. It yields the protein CASSERTGSEAFF.

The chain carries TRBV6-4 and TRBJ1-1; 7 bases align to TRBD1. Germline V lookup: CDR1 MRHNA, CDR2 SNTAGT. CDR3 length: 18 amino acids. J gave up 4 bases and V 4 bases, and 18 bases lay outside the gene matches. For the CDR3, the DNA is TGTGCCAGCAGTGTAATTCGCTTAACAGGGGCACGGGTCACTGAAGCTTTCTTT. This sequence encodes CASSVIRLTGARVTEAFF.

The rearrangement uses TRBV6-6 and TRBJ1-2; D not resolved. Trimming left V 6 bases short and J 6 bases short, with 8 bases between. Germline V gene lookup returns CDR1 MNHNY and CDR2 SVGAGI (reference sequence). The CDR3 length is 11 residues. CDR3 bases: TGTGCCAGCAGCTCGGGGAATGGCTACACCTTC. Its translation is CASSSGNGYTF.

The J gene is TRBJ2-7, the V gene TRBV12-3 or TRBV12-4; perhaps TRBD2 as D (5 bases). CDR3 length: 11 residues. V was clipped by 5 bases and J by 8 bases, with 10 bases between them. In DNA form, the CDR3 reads TGTGCCAGCAGTATCGGGGAGAAGCAGTACTTC. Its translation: CASSIGEKQYF.

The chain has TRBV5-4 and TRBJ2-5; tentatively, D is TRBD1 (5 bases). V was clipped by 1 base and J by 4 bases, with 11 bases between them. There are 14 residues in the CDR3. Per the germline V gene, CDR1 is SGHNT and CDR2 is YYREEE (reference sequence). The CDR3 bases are TGTGCCAGCAGCTTGAGGCAGGGCCTAGAGACCCAGTACTTC. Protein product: CASSLRQGLETQYF. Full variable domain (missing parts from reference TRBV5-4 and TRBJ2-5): ETGVTQSPTHLIKTRGQQVTLRCSSQSGHNTVSWYQQALGQGPQFIFQYYREEENGRGNFPPRFSGLQFPNYSSELNVNALELDDSALYLCASSLRQGLETQYFGPGTRLLVL.

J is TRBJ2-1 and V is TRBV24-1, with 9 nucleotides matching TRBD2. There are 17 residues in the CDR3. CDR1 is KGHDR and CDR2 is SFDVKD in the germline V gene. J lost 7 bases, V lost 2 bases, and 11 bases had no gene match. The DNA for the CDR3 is TGTGCCACCAGTGATTCGAGTGGCGGGGGGGCCATAAATGAGCAGTTCTTC. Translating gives CATSDSSGGGAINEQFF.

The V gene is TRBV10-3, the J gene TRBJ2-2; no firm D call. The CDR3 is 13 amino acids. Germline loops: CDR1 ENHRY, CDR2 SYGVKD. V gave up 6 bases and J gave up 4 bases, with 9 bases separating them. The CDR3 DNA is TGTGCCATCAGGGAGCAGATCACCGGGGAGCTGTTTTTT. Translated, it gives CAIREQITGELFF.

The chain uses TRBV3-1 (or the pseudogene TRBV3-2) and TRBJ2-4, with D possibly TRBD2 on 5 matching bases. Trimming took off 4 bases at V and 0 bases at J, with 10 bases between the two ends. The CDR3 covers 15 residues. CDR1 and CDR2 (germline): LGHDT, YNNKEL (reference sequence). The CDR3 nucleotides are TGTGCCAGCAGCCTCCAGGCGGGAGCCAAAAACATTCAGTACTTC. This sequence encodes CASSLQAGAKNIQYF.

CDR3 nucleotide sequence: TGTGCCAGCAGCTTACCCCGGGGGGCAGATACGCAGTATTTT. Its protein is CASSLPRGADTQYF. V gene TRBV7-9 combines with J gene TRBJ2-3; TRBD2 aligns across 7 bases. Germline V CDR1 and CDR2: SEHNR, FQNEAQ (reference sequence). The CDR3 length is 14 residues. The trim removed 2 bases at V and 4 bases at J, leaving 3 bases unmatched. The full variable domain, rest sourced from reference TRBV7-9 and TRBJ2-3, is DTGVSQNPRHKITKRGQNVTFRCDPISEHNRLYWYRQTLGQGPEFLTYFQNEAQLEKSRLLSDRFSAERPKGSFSTLEIQRTEQGDSAMYLCASSLPRGADTQYFGPGTRLTVL.

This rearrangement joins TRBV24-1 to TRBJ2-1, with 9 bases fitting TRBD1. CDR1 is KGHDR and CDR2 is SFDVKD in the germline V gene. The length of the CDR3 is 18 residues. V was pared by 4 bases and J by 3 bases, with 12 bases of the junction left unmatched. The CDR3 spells CATSDGILTGGHYNEQFF. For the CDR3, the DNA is TGTGCCACCAGTGACGGTATTCTGACAGGGGGACACTACAATGAGCAGTTCTTC.

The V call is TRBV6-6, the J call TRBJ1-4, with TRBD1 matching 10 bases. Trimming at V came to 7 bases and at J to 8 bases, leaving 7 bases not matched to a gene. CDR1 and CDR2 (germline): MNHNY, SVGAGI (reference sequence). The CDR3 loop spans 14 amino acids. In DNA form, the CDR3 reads TGTGCCAGCAAGTCCGGACAGGGGGGGGAAAAACTGTTTTTT. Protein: CASKSGQGGEKLFF.

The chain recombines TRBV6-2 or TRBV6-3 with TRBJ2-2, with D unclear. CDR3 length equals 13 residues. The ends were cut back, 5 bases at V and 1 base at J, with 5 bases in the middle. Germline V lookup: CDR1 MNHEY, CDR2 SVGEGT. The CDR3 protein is CASSPVNTGELFF. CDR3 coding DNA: TGTGCCAGCAGTCCAGTGAACACCGGGGAGCTGTTTTTT.

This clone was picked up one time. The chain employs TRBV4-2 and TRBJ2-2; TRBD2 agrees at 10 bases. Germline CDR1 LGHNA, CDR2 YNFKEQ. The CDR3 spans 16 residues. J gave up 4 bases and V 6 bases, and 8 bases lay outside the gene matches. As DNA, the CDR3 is TGTGCCAGCAGATCTACTAGCGGGGAGTTCACCGGGGAGCTGTTTTTT. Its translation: CASRSTSGEFTGELFF.